Each of the 27 T cell receptor beta chains below was sequenced from the same sample in a study of T cell repertoires in cytomegalovirus infection. TCRdb re-called the reads with MiXCR, one entry per CDR3 protein. The table includes about 530,000 distinct CDR3 sequences, about 25% detected once. Sequencing was done on a sample of PBMCs. These receptors all stem from a human donor in good health (CMV status not recorded). Some clones in this sample may be carry-over from other donors' samples.

This clonotype was seen at least ten times. The genes are TRBV12-3 or TRBV12-4 and TRBJ1-5, with 10 nucleotides matching TRBD1. The CDR3 sequence is 20 residues long. Trimming removed 2 bases from V and 3 bases from J; junction bases left unmatched: 16. CDR3 in DNA: TGTGCCAGCAGTTTATTCTCCCGTTCCTGGGGACAGGGGTTCAATCAGCCCCAGCATTTT. Translation gives CASSLFSRSWGQGFNQPQHF.

This clonotype showed up just a few times. V usage is TRBV19 and J usage is TRBJ1-5; D not certain. Germline loops: CDR1 LNHDA, CDR2 SQIVND (reference sequence). V dropped 10 bases and J dropped 0 bases, with 13 bases sitting between them. The CDR3 contains 14 residues. The CDR3 is CATSKRTSNQPQHF. The DNA of the CDR3 is TGTGCCACCTCGAAACGGACTAGCAATCAGCCCCAGCATTTT.

This clonotype was seen repeatedly, ten times or more. The V and J genes are TRBV7-2 and TRBJ1-5, with 7 bases identical to TRBD1. This CDR3 has 15 residues. J gave up 0 bases and V 4 bases, and 3 bases lay outside the gene matches. Germline CDR1 and CDR2: SGHTA and FQGNSA. The CDR3: CASSWDSNSNQPQHF. DNA for the CDR3: TGTGCCAGCAGCTGGGACAGCAATAGCAATCAGCCCCAGCATTTT.

In its sample, this clonotype was seen a few times. The CDR3 loop reads CASSRGLYNEQFF. DNA for the CDR3: TGTGCCAGCAGTCGCGGCCTGTACAATGAGCAGTTCTTC. This chain links TRBV6-2 or TRBV6-3 with TRBJ2-1; D remains unclear. V lost 5 bases to trimming and J lost 4 bases, with 9 bases between them. Germline V gene data show CDR1 as MNHEY and CDR2 as SVGEGT. The CDR3 covers 13 residues.

This sequence joins TRBV12-5 and TRBJ2-7; possibly TRBD1 or TRBD2 for D (5 bases each). Germline V CDR1 and CDR2: LGHNT, FRNRAP. Trimming shortened V by 0 bases and J by 4 bases, and 10 bases separated the two germline ends. This CDR3 region has 14 residues. The CDR3 sequence: CASGLVRGFYEQYF. In DNA form, the CDR3 reads TGTGCTAGTGGTTTGGTCCGGGGCTTTTACGAGCAGTACTTC. Full variable domain (outside the CDR3, taken from reference TRBV12-5 and TRBJ2-7): DARVTQTPRHKVTEMGQEVTMRCQPILGHNTVFWYRQTMMQGLELLAYFRNRAPLDDSGMPKDRFSAEMPDATLATLKIQPSEPRDSAVYFCASGLVRGFYEQYFGPGTRLTVT.

Only a few counts were recorded for this clonotype. V and J are TRBV5-6 and TRBJ1-2; D call uncertain. The CDR3 extends over 15 amino acids. Germline-derived CDR1 and CDR2 are SGHDT and YYEEEE. V was clipped by 8 bases and J by 3 bases, with 20 bases between them. For the CDR3, the DNA is TGTGCCAGTCTTGAAAGGTTTTCCTACGACTATGGCTACACCTTC. This codes for CASLERFSYDYGYTF.

This rearrangement joins TRBV6-6 to TRBJ2-7; either TRBD1 or TRBD2 may supply D (5 bases each). There are 16 residues in the CDR3. CDR1 and CDR2 from the germline V gene are MNHNY and SVGAGI (reference sequence). The V and J ends lost 0 bases and 11 bases respectively, with 23 bases between them. The CDR3 bases are TGTGCCAGCAGTTACTCATTGGGGGAACAGGCCGGATTGAAGTACGTC. Its translation is CASSYSLGEQAGLKYV.

This clonotype was recorded a few times. The chain joins TRBV3-1 to TRBJ2-7; TRBD1 is a possible D gene (5 bases). Trimming shortened V by 1 base and J by 1 base, and 5 bases separated the two germline ends. Germline CDR1 is LGHDT and CDR2 is YNNKEL (reference sequence). The CDR3 totals 13 residues. CDR3 sequence: CASSQGTSYEQYF. The DNA of the CDR3 is TGTGCCAGCAGCCAAGGGACATCCTACGAGCAGTACTTC.

The V gene is TRBV6-1, the J gene TRBJ1-1, with D unclear. V was trimmed by 5 bases and J by 5 bases, leaving 12 bases between them. The CDR3 consists of 13 residues. Germline assignment: CDR1 MNHNS and CDR2 SASEGT. DNA of the CDR3: TGTGCCAGCAGTTTCCGGGCCGGGACTGAAGCTTTCTTT. The encoded protein is CASSFRAGTEAFF.

In its sample, this clonotype was seen a few times. The chain is built from TRBV24-1 and TRBJ1-1; D uncertain. Germline CDR1 is KGHDR and CDR2 is SFDVKD. This CDR3 has 13 residues. The V and J ends lost 5 bases and 1 base respectively, with 7 bases between them. In DNA form, the CDR3 reads TGTGCCACCAGTGTCGGGTGGAACACTGAAGCTTTCTTT. It specifies CATSVGWNTEAFF.

The sample holds many counts of this clonotype. This CDR3 reads CASSLDQYGVNTEAFF. DNA of the CDR3: TGTGCCAGCAGCTTAGATCAGTATGGGGTAAACACTGAAGCTTTCTTT. V usage is TRBV7-6 and J usage is TRBJ1-1; D remains unclear. Trimming cost V 1 base and J 2 bases, with 14 bases left between them. Germline loops: CDR1 SGHVS, CDR2 FNYEAQ. This CDR3 region has 16 residues.

The rearrangement links TRBV5-4 to TRBJ2-1; TRBD1 is a possible D gene (6 bases). This CDR3 has 15 residues. Trimming took off 4 bases at V and 0 bases at J, with 11 bases between the two ends. CDR1 and CDR2 from the germline V gene are SGHNT and YYREEE (reference sequence). CDR3 bases: TGTGCCAGCAGCCCCACAGGGATCTCCTACAATGAGCAGTTCTTC. The encoded protein is CASSPTGISYNEQFF.

This clonotype came up a few times. The genes are TRBV12-3 or TRBV12-4 and TRBJ2-3, with 8 bases matching TRBD2. The CDR3 has 12 amino acids. J gave up 12 bases and V 8 bases, and 10 bases lay outside the gene matches. In DNA form, the CDR3 reads TGTGCCAGCCAAAGGGATAGCGGGACTCAGTATTTT. This encodes CASQRDSGTQYF.

The rearrangement joins TRBV29-1 to TRBJ2-2; a weak D match, TRBD2 (6 bases). The CDR3 loop spans 15 amino acids. The ends were cut back, 2 bases at V and 0 bases at J, with 10 bases in the middle. CDR1 and CDR2 (germline): SQVTM, ANQGSEA. In DNA, the CDR3 is TGCAGCGTTGAATCGGGGGACCCGAACACCGGGGAGCTGTTTTTT. It translates to CSVESGDPNTGELFF.

V and J are TRBV27 and TRBJ1-4, with 9 bases that match TRBD1. CDR1 is MNHEY, CDR2 SMNVEV, per germline (reference sequence). V lost 3 bases and J lost 5; bases outside the gene matches: 4. The CDR3 contains 15 residues. The DNA of the CDR3 is TGTGCCAGCAGTTTTACCGGGACAGGGAATGAAAAACTGTTTTTT. Amino acids: CASSFTGTGNEKLFF.

CDR3 nucleotides: TGTGCCGGCTGGGACTTTCAAAAAGAGACCCAGTACTTC. Amino acid sequence: CAGWDFQKETQYF. This chain joins TRBV7-9 and TRBJ2-5, with a tentative D call TRBD2 (6 bases). In germline, CDR1 is SEHNR, CDR2 FQNEAQ (reference sequence). Trimming cost V 11 bases and J 3 bases, with 16 bases left between them. This CDR3 is 13 amino acids long.

This chain connects TRBV23-1 to TRBJ1-4; possible D gene TRBD1, 5 bases. TRBV23-1 is assigned to the ORF class and has an uncertain function. Trimming removed 6 bases at V and 0 bases at J, with 23 bases between. The CDR3 totals 19 residues. CDR3: CASSREGPDDSTTNEKLFF. Written as DNA, the CDR3 is TGCGCCAGCAGCCGAGAGGGGCCAGATGACAGTACAACTAATGAAAAACTGTTTTTT.

V is TRBV7-4 and J is TRBJ2-5; D uncertain. The CDR3 has 14 residues. The germline V gene encodes CDR1 SGHVT and CDR2 SQSDAQ. The ends were cut back, 5 bases at V and 5 bases at J, with 15 bases in the middle. The CDR3: CASSDTYSHETQYF. The CDR3 DNA follows: TGTGCCAGCAGCGACACTTATTCGCACGAGACCCAGTACTTC.

This chain joins TRBV27 and TRBJ2-7, with 8 bases that match TRBD2. CDR3 length: 15 residues. V gave up 4 bases and J gave up 4 bases; unmatched junction bases: 9. Germline CDR1 MNHEY, CDR2 SMNVEV (reference sequence). The CDR3 is CASSSGGGSRYEQYF. CDR3 coding DNA: TGTGCCAGCAGTTCGGGGGGGGGTAGTCGTTACGAGCAGTACTTC.

The CDR3 reads CASSVGAGVMINEQFF. As DNA, the CDR3 is TGTGCCAGCAGCGTAGGAGCGGGAGTCATGATTAATGAGCAGTTCTTC. V gene TRBV9 combines with J gene TRBJ2-1, with 8 bases aligning to TRBD2. The length of the CDR3 is 16 residues. CDR1 is SGDLS and CDR2 is YYNGEE in the germline V gene. The ends lost 0 bases at V and 7 bases at J; junction bases unmatched: 9.

The chain uses TRBV11-3 and TRBJ2-3; 11 bases align to TRBD2. After removal of 4 bases from V and 4 bases from J, the junction contained 10 bases not matched to a gene. CDR1 is SGHNT and CDR2 is YENEEA in the germline V gene. This CDR3 region has 17 residues. The DNA for the CDR3 is TGTGCCAGCAGCTCTGGGACTAGCGGAGGAGGCGCAGATACGCAGTATTTT. Translated, it gives CASSSGTSGGGADTQYF.

The V call is TRBV7-6, the J call TRBJ1-1; D unresolved. Trimming shortened V by 4 bases and J by 3 bases, and 18 bases separated the two germline ends. The CDR3 loop spans 16 amino acids. The germline V gene has CDR1 SGHVS and CDR2 FNYEAQ. The CDR3 loop is CASSSGSGLRDTEAFF. CDR3 nucleotides: TGTGCCAGCAGCTCCGGCTCCGGGTTGAGGGACACTGAAGCTTTCTTT.

This clonotype was recorded a few times. V usage is TRBV7-9 and J usage is TRBJ2-7; 15 bases match TRBD2. V shed 5 bases, J shed 7 bases, and the junction held 6 bases outside the gene matches. In germline, CDR1 is SEHNR, CDR2 FQNEAQ (reference sequence). The CDR3 runs 15 residues. The CDR3 here is CASSVSGLAGGEQYF. DNA for the CDR3: TGTGCCAGCAGCGTCTCCGGACTAGCGGGAGGGGAGCAGTACTTC.

This clonotype was seen only a few times. The chain uses TRBV12-5 and TRBJ1-4; 8 bases are shared with TRBD1. The ends lost 4 bases at V and 4 bases at J; junction bases unmatched: 8. CDR1 and CDR2 from the germline V gene are LGHNT and FRNRAP. The CDR3 totals 16 residues. As DNA, the CDR3 is TGTGCTAGTGGTTCGGGACAGGCCTCAGTTAATGAAAAACTGTTTTTT. Its protein product is CASGSGQASVNEKLFF. Supplemented by reference TRBV12-5 and TRBJ1-4, the full variable domain reads DARVTQTPRHKVTEMGQEVTMRCQPILGHNTVFWYRQTMMQGLELLAYFRNRAPLDDSGMPKDRFSAEMPDATLATLKIQPSEPRDSAVYFCASGSGQASVNEKLFFGSGTQLSVL.

This clonotype was found a few times. J is TRBJ2-7 and V is TRBV6-1; 13 bases line up with TRBD2. This CDR3 region has 16 residues. With 4 bases clipped from V and 2 bases from J, the junction kept 5 bases outside the gene matches. Germline CDR1 and CDR2: MNHNS and SASEGT. The DNA of the CDR3 is TGTGCCAGCAGTGCCCGGACTAGCGGGAGAACCTACGAGCAGTACTTC. Amino acid sequence: CASSARTSGRTYEQYF.

This rearrangement joins TRBV27 to TRBJ1-5; possibly TRBD1 for D (5 bases). The germline CDR1 and CDR2 sequences are MNHEY and SMNVEV (reference sequence). The CDR3 sequence is 13 residues long. Between the trimmed V and J ends, which lost 0 bases and 6 bases, there was a span of 6 bases. CDR3 in DNA: TGTGCCAGCAGTTTATCGGGGACTCAGCCCCAGCATTTT. Translation: CASSLSGTQPQHF.

CDR3 loop: CASSLRSEPNTEAFF. The CDR3 bases are TGCGCCAGCAGCTTGAGATCAGAACCGAACACTGAAGCTTTCTTT. The chain employs TRBV5-1 and TRBJ1-1; D not resolved. From germline, CDR1 is SGHRS and CDR2 YFSETQ. The germline V and J ends were trimmed by 1 base and 1 base, with 11 bases remaining between them. The CDR3 sequence is 15 residues long.